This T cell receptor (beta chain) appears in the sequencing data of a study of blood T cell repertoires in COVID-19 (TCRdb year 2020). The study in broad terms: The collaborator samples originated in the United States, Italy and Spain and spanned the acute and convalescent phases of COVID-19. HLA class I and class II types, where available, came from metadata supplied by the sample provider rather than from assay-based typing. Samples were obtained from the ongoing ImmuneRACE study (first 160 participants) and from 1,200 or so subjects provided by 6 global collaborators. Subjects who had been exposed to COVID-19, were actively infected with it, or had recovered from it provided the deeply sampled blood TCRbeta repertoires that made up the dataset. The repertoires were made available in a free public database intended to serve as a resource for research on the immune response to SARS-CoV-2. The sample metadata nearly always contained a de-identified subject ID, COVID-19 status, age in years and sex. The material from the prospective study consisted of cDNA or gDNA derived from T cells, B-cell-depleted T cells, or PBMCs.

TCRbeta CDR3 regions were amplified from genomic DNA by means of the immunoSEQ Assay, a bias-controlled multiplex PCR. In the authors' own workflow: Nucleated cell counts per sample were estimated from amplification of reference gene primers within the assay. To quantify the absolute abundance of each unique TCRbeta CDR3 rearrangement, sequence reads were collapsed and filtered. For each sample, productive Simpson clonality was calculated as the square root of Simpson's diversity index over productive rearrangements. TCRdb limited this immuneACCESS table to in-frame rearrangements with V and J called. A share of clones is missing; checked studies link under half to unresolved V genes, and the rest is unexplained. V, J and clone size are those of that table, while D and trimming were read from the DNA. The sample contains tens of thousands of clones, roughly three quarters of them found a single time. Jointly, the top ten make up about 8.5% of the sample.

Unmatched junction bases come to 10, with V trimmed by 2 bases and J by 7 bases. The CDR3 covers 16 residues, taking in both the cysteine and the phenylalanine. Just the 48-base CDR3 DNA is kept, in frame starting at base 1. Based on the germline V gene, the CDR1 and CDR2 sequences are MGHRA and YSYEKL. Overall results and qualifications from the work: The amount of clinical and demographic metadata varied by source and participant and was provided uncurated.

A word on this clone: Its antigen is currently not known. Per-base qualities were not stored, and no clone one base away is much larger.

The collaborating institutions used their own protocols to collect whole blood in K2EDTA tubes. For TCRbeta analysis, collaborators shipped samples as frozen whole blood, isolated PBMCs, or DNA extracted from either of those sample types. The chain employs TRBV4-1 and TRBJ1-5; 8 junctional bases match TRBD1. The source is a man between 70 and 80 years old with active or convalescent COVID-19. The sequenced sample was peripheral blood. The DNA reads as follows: TGCGCCAGCAGCCAAACCCTTCAGGGGGCGCGGCAGCCCCAGCATTTT. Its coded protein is CASSQTLQGARQPQHF.